The 3 T cell receptor beta chains listed next were all sequenced from one sample in a study of T cell changes during pregnancy in multiple sclerosis (dated by TCRdb to between 2019 and 2020). The library relied on the immunoSEQ multiplex PCR assay. Entries here come from immuneACCESS through TCRdb and include only in-frame sequences with V and J called. Some clones fail to appear in such tables; in the studies checked, an unresolved V gene covers under half of the shortfall, and the cause of the remainder is unknown. Recorded for this sample are about 100,000 clones; 85% to 95% of them occurred a single time. The ten top clones hold roughly 0.78% of the sample. This specimen consisted of peripheral blood, obtained in the third trimester of pregnancy. The receptors were gathered from a female donor in good health, enrolled as a control in a pregnancy study.

This sequence joins TRBV14 and TRBJ1-1; D may be TRBD1 (5 bases). The germline gives CDR1 SGHDN, CDR2 FVKESK. Trimming shortened V by 1 base and J by 4 bases, and 19 bases separated the two germline ends. The CDR3 length is 17 residues. CDR3 in DNA: TGTGCCAGCAGCCAAGCTCTCTTAGCGGTTAGGGGCACTGAAGCTTTCTTT. Its translation is CASSQALLAVRGTEAFF.

This clone appeared a single time. CDR3 in DNA: TGTGCCAGCAGCTCTGGGACAGCACTACGGAACACTGAAGCTTTCTTT. This translates into CASSSGTALRNTEAFF. The rearrangement joins TRBV13 to TRBJ1-1; 7 nucleotides line up with TRBD1. The CDR3 is 16 residues long. Looked up from germline, CDR1 is PRHDT and CDR2 is FYEKMQ (reference sequence). V shed 4 bases, J shed 1 base, and the junction held 9 bases outside the gene matches.

J is TRBJ2-7 and V is TRBV4-1; D possibly corresponds to TRBD2 (6 bases). The germline V gene encodes CDR1 MGHRA and CDR2 YSYEKL. V lost 1 base and J 3 bases, leaving 10 bases between the germline ends. This CDR3 is 14 amino acids long. DNA of the CDR3: TGCGCCAGCAGCCAAGCCCCGACTAGCTACGAGCAGTACTTC. This gives the protein CASSQAPTSYEQYF.